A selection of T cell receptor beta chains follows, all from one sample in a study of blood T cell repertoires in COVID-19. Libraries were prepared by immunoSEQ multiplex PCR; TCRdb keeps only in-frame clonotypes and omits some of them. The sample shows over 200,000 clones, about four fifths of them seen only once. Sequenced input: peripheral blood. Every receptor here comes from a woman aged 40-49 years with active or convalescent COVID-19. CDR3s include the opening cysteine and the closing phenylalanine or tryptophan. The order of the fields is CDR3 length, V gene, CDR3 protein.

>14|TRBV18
CASSPLAGGDEQFF
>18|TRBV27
CASSHTYRGGAISYEQYF
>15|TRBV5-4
CASSLAGQGPDEQYF
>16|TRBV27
CASSLNRVDSNQPQHF
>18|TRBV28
CASSSPFTGTASNQPQHF
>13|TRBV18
CASSPTGGEKLFF
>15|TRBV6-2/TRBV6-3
CASSLTGATNTEAFF
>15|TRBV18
CASSPGLAGGHEQFF
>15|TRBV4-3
CASSQVGTGESGYTF
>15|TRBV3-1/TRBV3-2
CASSQLPVVGAEQYF
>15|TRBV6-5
CASSRDRAQSYEQYF
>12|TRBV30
CAWMPVNSPLHF
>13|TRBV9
CASSVGKVPKQFF
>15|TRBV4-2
CASSQERGGAETQYF
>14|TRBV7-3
CASSQKQEGDTQYF
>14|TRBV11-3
CASSLDYSNYGYTF
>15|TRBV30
CAWSALGQGIGEAFF
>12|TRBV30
CAWSVNNRAQHF
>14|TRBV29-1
CSVLGTALNTEAFF
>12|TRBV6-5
CASSRTSETQYF
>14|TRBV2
CASSGGTGVETQYF
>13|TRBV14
CASSLRGYNEQFF
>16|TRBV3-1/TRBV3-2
CASSRHTSGSSYEQYF
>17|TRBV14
CASSQRTGTGGTDTQYF
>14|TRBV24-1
CATSDPQGARGYTF
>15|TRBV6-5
CASRGEEGYNSPLHF
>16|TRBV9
CASSVGPAGGADTQYF
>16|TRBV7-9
CASSPATSGIYNEQFF
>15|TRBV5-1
CASSFSSGEVYEQYF
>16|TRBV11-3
CASSFRVRAMNTEAFF
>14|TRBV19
CASMGLSNKNIQYF
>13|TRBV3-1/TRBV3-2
CASSQDSGRGAFF
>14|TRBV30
CAWTQGFGTGELFF
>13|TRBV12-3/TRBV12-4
CATGPGMSQPQHF
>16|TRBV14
CASSPVFSISGNTIYF
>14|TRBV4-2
CASSQDMGVYGYTF
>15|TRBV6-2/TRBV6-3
CASSYPGQGFYEQYF
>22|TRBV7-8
CASSFQLLGPNQDETNTGELFF
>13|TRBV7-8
CASSWRGGGEQFF
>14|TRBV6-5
CASTRAGGNTEAFF
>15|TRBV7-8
CASSLGDSSGDTQYF
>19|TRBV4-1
CASSPGTIAGTTQPDEQYF
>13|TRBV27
CASSLLRNQPQHF
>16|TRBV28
CASSLAQGALTGELFF
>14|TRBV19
CASSPDAGGYEQYF
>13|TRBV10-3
CAGGQGSNQPQHF
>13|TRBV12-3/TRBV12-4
CASRFGEWGGYTF
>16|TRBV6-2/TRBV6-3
CASSYSGRALTDTQYF
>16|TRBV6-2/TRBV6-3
CASSYQTVDYTGELFF
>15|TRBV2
CASRVDRARAYEQYF
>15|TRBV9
CASSVGEGSNYGYTF
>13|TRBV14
CASSQDLGGRYTF
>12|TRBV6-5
CASSRHNEKLFF